The 16 T cell receptor beta chains reported below all come from one sample, sequenced in a study of identical twins. TCRdb re-analysed the 5' RACE reads in MiXCR, keeping a single row per CDR3 protein. The sample records about 430,000 distinct CDR3 sequences, about a fifth being singletons. Sequenced input: naive T cells sorted from blood. The source of these receptors is a man aged 50-59 years in good health.

This clonotype was recorded at least ten times. This chain joins TRBV4-2 and TRBJ2-3; 8 bases match TRBD1. Trimming took 1 base from V and 2 from J; bases not matched to a gene: 2. Germline V gene data show CDR1 as LGHNA and CDR2 as YNFKEQ. This CDR3 has 15 amino acids. The CDR3 sequence is CASSQGTGPTDTQYF. CDR3 DNA: TGTGCCAGCAGCCAAGGGACAGGGCCCACAGATACGCAGTATTTT.

The chain has TRBV20-1 and TRBJ1-6, with 9 bases identical to TRBD1. Germline lookup yields CDR1 DFQATT and CDR2 SNEGSKA (reference sequence). Trimming cost V 0 bases and J 8 bases; bases outside gene matches: 11. The CDR3 has 17 amino acids. In DNA, the CDR3 is TGCAGTGCTAGAGATCAGACAGGGGGTTTCGTTTATTCACCCCTCCACTTT. This sequence encodes CSARDQTGGFVYSPLHF.

This clonotype was counted between two and nine times. The chain uses TRBV15 and TRBJ1-1, with D hard to call. The CDR3 has 13 residues. Trimming removed 1 base from V and 9 bases from J, with 12 bases in between. The V gene's germline CDR1 is LNHNV and CDR2 YYDKDF (reference sequence). The CDR3 loop reads CATSRAEAGQAFF. As DNA, the CDR3 is TGTGCCACCAGCAGAGCCGAGGCAGGCCAAGCTTTCTTT.

The rearrangement joins TRBV27 to TRBJ2-1; 14 positions match TRBD2. This CDR3 has 15 amino acids. Trimming removed 5 bases from V and 9 bases from J; junction bases left unmatched: 6. From germline, CDR1 is MNHEY and CDR2 SMNVEV (reference sequence). CDR3 DNA: TGTGCCAGCAGTACCGGGACTAGCGGGAGAGGTGAGCAGTTCTTC. This gives the protein CASSTGTSGRGEQFF.

The V and J genes are TRBV19 and TRBJ1-1, with 7 bases lining up with TRBD1. Germline V gene lookup returns CDR1 LNHDA and CDR2 SQIVND (reference sequence). The CDR3 runs to 14 residues. The V and J ends lost 4 bases and 4 bases, in that order; junction bases with no gene match: 6. CDR3 DNA sequence: TGTGCCAGTAGTAGCAGGGGGTCCGGCACTGAAGCTTTCTTT. Its translation: CASSSRGSGTEAFF.

This clonotype was detected many times. CDR3 sequence (DNA): TGTGCCATCAGTGACGGCATTACTGCCTACGAGCAGTACTTC. Residues: CAISDGITAYEQYF. The chain joins TRBV10-3 to TRBJ2-7; D is undetermined. Deletions cut 3 bases from V and 2 bases from J, with 11 bases between. The germline V gene encodes CDR1 ENHRY and CDR2 SYGVKD. The CDR3 is made up of 14 amino acids.

Concerning this clonotype: At one boundary the junction diverges from the germline segment, which might be a read error. The genes are TRBV6-1 and TRBJ1-6, with TRBD1 matching 10 bases. The germline V gene encodes CDR1 MNHNS and CDR2 SASEGT. This CDR3 comprises 14 residues. DNA for the CDR3: TGTGCCAGCAGCCCCGGGACAGGGGTCTCCGGAGTTCGCTTT. Translation gives CASSPGTGVSGVRF.

This clonotype was observed many times. The genes are TRBV6-5 and TRBJ1-5, with unresolved D. The CDR3 totals 13 residues. Germline V gene lookup returns CDR1 MNHEY and CDR2 SVGAGI. The ends were cut back, 0 bases at V and 5 bases at J, with 5 bases in the middle. CDR3 amino acids: CASSYSRDQPQHF. The DNA for the CDR3 is TGTGCCAGCAGTTACTCGCGGGATCAGCCCCAGCATTTT.

In its sample, this clonotype was seen many times. The CDR3 DNA reads TGTGCCAGCAGTTTCGATTACTCCTACAATGAGCAGTTCTTC. It translates to CASSFDYSYNEQFF. The genes are TRBV12-3 or TRBV12-4 and TRBJ2-1; D ambiguous. The CDR3 spans 14 residues. Trimming pared 3 bases from V and 0 bases from J, leaving 6 bases between.

In this sample, this clonotype turned up many times. The V and J genes are TRBV7-2 and TRBJ1-5; possibly TRBD1 for D (5 bases). V dropped 1 base and J dropped 0 bases, with 10 bases sitting between them. The CDR3 sequence is 16 residues long. Germline V gene data show CDR1 as SGHTA and CDR2 as FQGNSA. CDR3 amino acids: CASSLGWGDSNQPQHF. CDR3 in DNA: TGTGCCAGCAGCTTAGGATGGGGGGATAGCAATCAGCCCCAGCATTTT.

This clonotype came up many times. V gene TRBV27 combines with J gene TRBJ1-4, with D maybe TRBD1 (6 bases). The CDR3 spans 16 residues. Deletions cut 8 bases from V and 7 bases from J, with 23 bases between. The germline CDR1 and CDR2 sequences are MNHEY and SMNVEV (reference sequence). The CDR3 sequence is CASSPRTALLSEKLFF. Here the CDR3 DNA reads TGTGCCAGCTCTCCCAGGACAGCCCTTTTATCTGAAAAACTGTTTTTT.

This clonotype was counted a few times. The chain has TRBV7-9 and TRBJ1-2; no clear D. The V end was cut by 1 base, the J end by 8 bases, with 11 bases between. Germline lookup yields CDR1 SEHNR and CDR2 FQNEAQ (reference sequence). The CDR3 contains 13 residues. The CDR3 nucleotides are TGTGCCAGCAGCTTAGAGGTCTTGGGGGGCTACACCTTC. Protein product: CASSLEVLGGYTF.

This clonotype has ten or more counts. V and J are TRBV7-2 and TRBJ2-3, with D tentatively TRBD2 (6 bases). Trimming removed 5 bases at V and 2 bases at J, with 14 bases between. Germline CDR1 reads SGHTA; CDR2 reads FQGNSA. This CDR3 contains 15 residues. CDR3 in amino acids: CASSPSSGLTDTQYF. In DNA, the CDR3 is TGTGCCAGCAGCCCCTCAAGCGGGCTCACAGATACGCAGTATTTT. Complete variable domain (other parts from reference TRBV7-2 and TRBJ2-3): GAGVSQSPSNKVTEKGKDVELRCDPISGHTALYWYRQSLGQGLEFLIYFQGNSAPDKSGLPSDRFSAERTGGSVSTLTIQRTQQEDSAVYLCASSPSSGLTDTQYFGPGTRLTVL.

V is TRBV6-6 and J is TRBJ1-2; unclear D gene. Germline lookup yields CDR1 MNHNY and CDR2 SVGAGI (reference sequence). Trimming took 0 bases from V and 6 from J, leaving 8 bases between them. CDR3 length equals 13 residues. In DNA, the CDR3 is TGTGCCAGCAGTTACTCGTTTCTGGATGGCTACACCTTC. Its translation is CASSYSFLDGYTF.

This clonotype came up once. The DNA of the CDR3 is TGTGCCTGGAGTGACGGTAGCAATCAGCCCCAGCATTTT. This gives the protein CAWSDGSNQPQHF. The rearrangement joins TRBV30 to TRBJ1-5, with no clear D. Germline V lookup: CDR1 GTSNPN, CDR2 SVGIG (reference sequence). Trimming removed 1 base at V and 0 bases at J, with 4 bases between. The CDR3 runs 13 residues.

The chain combines TRBV4-3 with TRBJ2-1; maybe TRBD2 (6 bases). Germline-derived CDR1 and CDR2 are LGHNA and YSLEER. The germline V and J ends were trimmed by 0 bases and 8 bases, with 17 bases remaining between them. CDR3 size: 16 residues. The DNA for the CDR3 is TGCGCCAGCAGCCAAGATGGCCCCCCGGAGGGATATGAGCAGTTCTTC. Translating it yields CASSQDGPPEGYEQFF.